The clone carrying this T cell receptor (beta chain) was observed a handful of times. Unique molecular identifiers were attached to individual cDNA molecules during library preparation. Original handling: Samples contained a median of approximately 100,000 TCRs, with a range of roughly 23,224 to 700,000. One entry per CDR3 protein results from TCRdb running MiXCR on the 5' RACE reads. TCRdb, not the authors, supplied the V and J calls. The sample records roughly 110,000 distinct CDR3 sequences, roughly 19% being singletons. This specimen belongs to a study of human T cells and chemical hapten exposure. Study details: Minor volume differences among pooled libraries chiefly drove per-sample TCR yield variation.

The total RNA was obtained from whole blood that was not fractionated. This TCR was recovered from a human donor in good health.

Written as DNA, the CDR3 is TGTGCCAGCAGCTTGGAACACTTCACAGATACGCAGTATTTT. Its translation: CASSLEHFTDTQYF. V gene TRBV5-6 combines with J gene TRBJ2-3; D is undetermined. Trimming cost V 0 bases and J 2 bases, with 7 bases left between them. This CDR3 spans 14 amino acids. The germline CDR1 and CDR2 sequences are SGHDT and YYEEEE. Using reference TRBV5-6 and TRBJ2-3 for the parts outside the CDR3, the full variable domain is DAGVTQSPTHLIKTRGQQVTLRCSPKSGHDTVSWYQQALGQGPQFIFQYYEEEERQRGNFPDRFSGHQFPNYSSELNVNALLLGDSALYLCASSLEHFTDTQYFGPGTRLTVL.